This TCR beta chain was recovered during a study of blood T cell repertoires in COVID-19. Per germline, CDR1 SGDLS and CDR2 YYNGEE. Trimming took off 4 bases at V and 5 bases at J, with 12 bases between the two ends. The CDR3 spans 13 residues. The assay was immunoSEQ multiplex PCR, and TCRdb's table has in-frame clones only and misses some. The sample lists 150,000 to 200,000 clones; 84% were seen once. This receptor was obtained from a woman in her 70s with COVID-19, enrolled during active disease. This rearrangement joins TRBV9 to TRBJ1-2, with a weak D call TRBD1 (6 bases). Sequenced: peripheral blood. The CDR3 here is CASSPTGEYGYTF. CDR3 in DNA: TGTGCCAGCAGCCCGACAGGAGAGTATGGCTACACCTTC.